The entry that follows covers one T cell receptor beta chain sequence. Original processing methods: Amplified reference gene primers provided the basis for estimating nucleated cell counts. TCRdb keeps only in-frame clones here, not all; method: immunoSEQ multiplex PCR. That table is the source of V, J and clone size, and D and trimming were worked out from the DNA. This table has about 160,000 clones, 60% to 85% appearing once. This specimen comes from a study of blood T cell repertoires in COVID-19. About the research overall: Samples came from the United States, Italy and Spain, spanning acute and convalescent COVID-19. T cells, B-cell-depleted T cells, or PBMCs supplied cDNA or gDNA.

V lost 3 bases, J lost 8 bases, and 6 bases stayed unmatched. Germline CDR1 is LGHNA and CDR2 is YNFKEQ. This CDR3 is 14 amino acids long. The source material was peripheral blood. The receptor comes from a man between 60 and 75 years old with acute or convalescent COVID-19. This rearrangement joins TRBV4-2 to TRBJ1-4; 7 nucleotides agree with TRBD1. DNA for the CDR3: TGTGCCAGCAGCCAGAGGGGACAGTCCGAAAAACTGTTTTTT. Protein: CASSQRGQSEKLFF.